This passage covers 29 T cell receptor beta chains from one sample sequenced in a study of HIV-infected children after antiretroviral therapy interruption. A 3' RACE protocol on RNA, with unique molecular identifiers, produced the TCR library. Each CDR3 protein is one row after TCRdb ran MiXCR on the 3' RACE reads. The sample yields around 40,000 distinct CDR3 sequences, over 6.5% seen once. Treatment here: PENTA 11 planned treatment interruption arm or continuous ART arm. Sequences were derived from CD45RA+ CD4+ T cells from PBMCs, pooled from several time points, sampled from a donor given antiretroviral therapy, either interrupted or continuous. Subset of the sample: naive CD4+ CD45RA+ CD45RO- T cells. The receptors were gathered from a pool of human donors with HIV.

This clonotype came up many times. The chain uses TRBV7-2 and TRBJ1-6; 9 bases are a match to TRBD1. CDR1 is SGHTA, CDR2 FQGNSA, per germline. The CDR3 runs 15 residues. V lost 2 bases, J lost 6 bases, and 2 bases stayed unmatched. CDR3 DNA: TGTGCCAGCAGCTTAACGACAGGGGGTAATTCACCCCTCCACTTT. This translates into CASSLTTGGNSPLHF. Complete variable domain (other parts from reference TRBV7-2 and TRBJ1-6): GAGVSQSPSNKVTEKGKDVELRCDPISGHTALYWYRQSLGQGLEFLIYFQGNSAPDKSGLPSDRFSAERTGGSVSTLTIQRTQQEDSAVYLCASSLTTGGNSPLHFGNGTRLTVT.

This clonotype was recorded at least ten times. The genes are TRBV12-3 or TRBV12-4 and TRBJ2-4; D is possibly TRBD1 or TRBD2 (5 bases each). The CDR3 is made up of 15 amino acids. V lost 1 base, J lost 0 bases, and 7 bases lay in between. CDR3 loop: CASSLGGRAKNIQYF. CDR3 nucleotides: TGTGCCAGCAGTTTAGGGGGGAGAGCCAAAAACATTCAGTACTTC.

The V gene is TRBV25-1, the J gene TRBJ2-7; 7 positions agree with TRBD1. Germline assignment: CDR1 MGHDK and CDR2 SYGVNS. CDR3 length: 14 residues. Trimming at V came to 4 bases and at J to 0 bases, leaving 3 bases not matched to a gene. DNA for the CDR3: TGTGCCAGCAGTGCCGGGACAGCCTCCTACGAGCAGTACTTC. Protein sequence: CASSAGTASYEQYF.

This clonotype is termed medium-sized. The chain recombines TRBV6-6 with TRBJ1-2, with TRBD1 matching over 7 bases. V was pared by 8 bases and J by 10 bases, with 19 bases of the junction left unmatched. Germline lookup yields CDR1 MNHNY and CDR2 SVGAGI (reference sequence). The CDR3 length is 15 residues. CDR3 loop: CASGDADRTNSDYTF. In DNA, the CDR3 is TGTGCCAGCGGTGATGCGGACAGGACAAACTCCGACTACACCTTC.

This clonotype was detected many times. The V call is TRBV21-1, the J call TRBJ1-5. TRBV21-1 is designated a pseudogene. The CDR3 has 16 amino acids. Here the CDR3 DNA reads TGTGCCAGCAGCAAAGCCTGGGAAGATAGCAATCAGCCCCAGCATTTT. It specifies CASSKAWEDSNQPQHF.

This clonotype was detected ten times or more. The J gene is TRBJ2-7, the V gene TRBV29-1; 12 nucleotides line up with TRBD2. V lost 6 bases and J lost 3; bases outside the gene matches: 6. The CDR3 contains 14 residues. The germline CDR1 and CDR2 sequences are SQVTM and ANQGSEA. The CDR3 DNA reads TGCAGCGTGAAACTAGCGGGGGGCAACTACGAGCAGTACTTC. This codes for CSVKLAGGNYEQYF.

This sequence joins TRBV28 and TRBJ2-4, with D perhaps TRBD1 (7 bases). The CDR3 is 11 residues long. V dropped 5 bases and J dropped 11 bases, with 10 bases sitting between them. Germline CDR1 MDHEN, CDR2 SYDVKM. The CDR3 DNA is TGTGCCAGCAGTCGCGGGACAGTTCAGTACTTC. This sequence encodes CASSRGTVQYF.

This clonotype was counted many times. The chain combines TRBV20-1 with TRBJ2-5, with no clear D. The germline V and J ends were trimmed by 2 bases and 0 bases, with 10 bases remaining between them. The CDR3 is 14 residues long. The V gene's germline CDR1 is DFQATT and CDR2 SNEGSKA (reference sequence). CDR3 bases: TGCAGTGCTAGAAATCGGGCTGACCAAGAGACCCAGTACTTC. Its translation is CSARNRADQETQYF.

Details on this clonotype: Given a much more abundant clone one base away, this may be a read error. CDR3 residues: CAISSIWTGPSNQPQHF. In DNA form, the CDR3 reads TGTGCCATCAGTTCGATATGGACAGGGCCCTCCAATCAGCCCCAGCATTTT. The chain links TRBV27 to TRBJ1-5, with 8 bases identical to TRBD1. This CDR3 spans 17 amino acids. Germline V lookup: CDR1 MNHEY, CDR2 SMNVEV (reference sequence).

The J gene is TRBJ2-7, the V gene TRBV7-8; D is unclear. Trimming cost V 7 bases and J 2 bases, with 18 bases left between them. Germline assignment: CDR1 SGHVS and CDR2 FQNEAQ. This CDR3 region has 15 residues. The chain's CDR3 is CASTQRAAKTYEQYF. In DNA, the CDR3 is TGTGCCAGCACCCAAAGGGCCGCAAAGACCTACGAGCAGTACTTC.

This clonotype appeared many times. The chain carries TRBV11-2 and TRBJ2-4; TRBD2 might be the D (6 bases). CDR1 and CDR2 (germline): SGHAT, FQNNGV. Trimming pared 6 bases from V and 7 bases from J, leaving 13 bases between. CDR3 length: 13 amino acids. CDR3 coding DNA: TGTGCCAGCAGGGGGAGACTAGACAACATTCAGTACTTC. Translated, it gives CASRGRLDNIQYF.

This clonotype is classed as medium-sized (0.01 to 0.1%). The chain uses TRBV15 and TRBJ2-7; 7 bases agree with TRBD2. Germline V gene lookup returns CDR1 LNHNV and CDR2 YYDKDF (reference sequence). This CDR3 has 13 amino acids. The CDR3 DNA follows: TGTGCTAGCAGTAGACTGGGGGGGTATGAACAGTACTTC. Amino acid sequence: CASSRLGGYEQYF.

This clonotype was counted at least ten times. The chain couples TRBV12-3 or TRBV12-4 to TRBJ2-7, with 8 bases fitting TRBD2. The CDR3 consists of 15 residues. The V gene end was trimmed by 3 bases and the J gene end by 4 bases; junction bases not matched to a gene: 8. CDR3 loop: CASSFGRDGQYEQYF. The CDR3 DNA follows: TGTGCCAGCAGTTTCGGGAGGGACGGACAATACGAGCAGTACTTC.

This clonotype came up many times. The chain joins TRBV7-2 to TRBJ2-7; possibly TRBD1 or TRBD2 for D (5 bases each). With 4 bases removed from V and 2 bases from J, the gap between germline ends came to 15 bases. Per germline, CDR1 SGHTA and CDR2 FQGNSA. The CDR3 spans 15 residues. The chain's CDR3 is CASSSQGRGAYEQYF. CDR3 nucleotides: TGTGCCAGCAGCTCTCAGGGACGCGGAGCCTACGAGCAGTACTTC.

This clonotype was seen repeatedly, ten times or more. The V gene is TRBV29-1, the J gene TRBJ2-3; 10 bases fit TRBD2. Trimming at V came to 6 bases and at J to 6 bases, leaving 15 bases not matched to a gene. CDR1 is SQVTM, CDR2 ANQGSEA, per germline. CDR3 length: 16 amino acids. The CDR3 protein is CSVVRFSGRAVDTQYF. The CDR3 nucleotides are TGCAGCGTCGTTCGTTTCAGCGGGAGGGCCGTCGATACGCAGTATTTT.

This clonotype was picked up many times. A junction boundary mismatches the germline segment, possibly from a read error. The chain uses TRBV7-4 and TRBJ2-5; perhaps D is TRBD1 or TRBD2 (5 bases each). This CDR3 comprises 15 residues. Germline assignment: CDR1 SGHVT and CDR2 SQSDAQ. CDR3 residues: CASSLDWGPQDTQYF. The CDR3 region has the DNA TGTGCAAGCAGCTTAGACTGGGGACCCCAAGACACCCAGTACTTT.

The V call is TRBV7-2, the J call TRBJ2-7; D unclear. Trimming removed 1 base from V and 3 bases from J, with 4 bases in between. Germline V gene sequence: CDR1 SGHTA, CDR2 FQGNSA. This CDR3 comprises 12 residues. CDR3 nucleotide sequence: TGTGCCAGCAGCTTAGGGGTCTACGAGCAGTACTTC. It specifies CASSLGVYEQYF.

The gene calls are TRBV7-2 and TRBJ2-7, with D unresolved. Germline assignment: CDR1 SGHTA and CDR2 FQGNSA. This CDR3 comprises 12 residues. The germline V and J ends were trimmed by 5 bases and 6 bases, with 11 bases remaining between them. The CDR3 spells CASSKWASEQYF. In DNA form, the CDR3 reads TGTGCCAGCAGCAAATGGGCTAGCGAGCAGTACTTC.

The sample holds many counts of this clonotype. The chain couples TRBV13 to TRBJ2-1; D unresolved. Germline lookup yields CDR1 PRHDT and CDR2 FYEKMQ (reference sequence). V shed 5 bases and J shed 5 bases, with 10 bases lying between them. The CDR3 has 13 residues. The CDR3: CASSPRTDNEQFF. The CDR3 bases are TGTGCCAGCAGCCCCCGGACCGACAATGAGCAGTTCTTC.

This clonotype was seen repeatedly, ten times or more. The J gene is TRBJ2-1, the V gene TRBV6-6; 8 bases map to TRBD1. After removal of 6 bases from V and 8 bases from J, the junction contained 6 bases not matched to a gene. CDR3 size: 13 residues. From germline, CDR1 is MNHNY and CDR2 SVGAGI (reference sequence). The CDR3 protein is CASSLTGVHEQFF. The CDR3 DNA is TGTGCCAGCAGCCTGACAGGGGTCCATGAGCAGTTCTTC.

Ten or more counts support this clonotype. The V gene is TRBV5-6, the J gene TRBJ2-3, with 9 bases identical to TRBD1. CDR3 size: 17 residues. Trimming took 5 bases from V and 8 from J; bases not matched to a gene: 18. Germline assignment: CDR1 SGHDT and CDR2 YYEEEE. This CDR3 is CASRQLDGTGRRSTQYF. Here the CDR3 DNA reads TGTGCCAGCAGGCAACTAGATGGGACAGGGCGTAGGAGTACGCAGTATTTT.

This clonotype has ten or more counts. The chain recombines TRBV12-3 or TRBV12-4 with TRBJ1-5; a weak D match, TRBD1 (6 bases). This CDR3 contains 17 residues. Between the trimmed V and J ends, which lost 6 bases and 0 bases, there was a span of 18 bases. The CDR3 bases are TGTGCCAGCAGGCGACGGGGGCCTCCCAATAGCAATCAGCCCCAGCATTTT. This codes for CASRRRGPPNSNQPQHF.

This clonotype was observed many times. The J gene is TRBJ2-2, the V gene TRBV7-2; D unresolved. The V gene's germline CDR1 is SGHTA and CDR2 FQGNSA. The CDR3 length is 13 residues. V was trimmed by 5 bases and J by 6 bases, leaving 10 bases between them. The CDR3 sequence is CASSLYSSGELFF. CDR3 bases: TGTGCCAGCAGCCTTTACAGTTCCGGGGAGCTGTTTTTT.

This clonotype was found many times. The chain recombines TRBV6-5 with TRBJ1-6; D is unclear. Germline values: CDR1 MNHEY, CDR2 SVGAGI. This CDR3 spans 15 amino acids. V was pared by 0 bases and J by 6 bases, with 9 bases between. The CDR3 region has the DNA TGTGCCAGCAGTTACTCCCGGGAAGTTAATTCACCCCTCCACTTT. It specifies CASSYSREVNSPLHF.

This clonotype was counted only a few times. The chain combines TRBV7-2 with TRBJ1-3, with D unresolved. V was shortened by 5 bases and J by 1 base, with 18 bases between the two germline ends. This CDR3 has 17 residues. The germline gives CDR1 SGHTA, CDR2 FQGNSA. The CDR3 DNA is TGTGCCAGCAGCCCAAATCCTGGTCAACGTTCTGGAAACACCATATATTTT. This sequence encodes CASSPNPGQRSGNTIYF.

This clonotype has a count of ten or more. CDR3 coding DNA: TGTGCCAGCAGTCTTCACGGGACAGGGCGCGAGCAGTACTTC. It is translated as CASSLHGTGREQYF. The V call is TRBV3-1, the J call TRBJ2-7, with 9 bases aligning to TRBD1. Germline CDR1 and CDR2: LGHDT and YNNKEL (reference sequence). J was trimmed by 6 bases and V by 6 bases; bases with no gene match: 9. The CDR3 runs 14 residues.

This clonotype was counted ten times or more. V is TRBV6-6 and J is TRBJ2-1, with D possibly being TRBD2 (5 bases). Trimming took 4 bases from V and 8 from J, leaving 12 bases between them. Per germline, CDR1 MNHNY and CDR2 SVGAGI (reference sequence). CDR3 length: 13 amino acids. Written as DNA, the CDR3 is TGTGCCAGCAGTTTACTAGTTGGACATGAGCAGTTCTTC. Its translation: CASSLLVGHEQFF.

The V gene is TRBV14, the J gene TRBJ1-5; no clear D gene. V lost 6 bases, J lost 5 bases, and 14 bases lay in between. Per the germline V gene, CDR1 is SGHDN and CDR2 is FVKESK. This CDR3 has 14 amino acids. The DNA of the CDR3 is TGTGCCAGCAGTGCGGGGAGCAGCGATCAGCCCCAGCATTTT. This gives the protein CASSAGSSDQPQHF.

Ten or more counts support this clonotype. The chain links TRBV4-3 to TRBJ2-3; D ambiguous. V lost 0 bases to trimming and J lost 4 bases, with 5 bases between them. This CDR3 region has 13 residues. The germline V gene encodes CDR1 LGHNA and CDR2 YSLEER. CDR3 region: CASSQDPPDTQYF. In DNA, the CDR3 is TGCGCCAGCAGCCAAGACCCCCCAGATACGCAGTATTTT.